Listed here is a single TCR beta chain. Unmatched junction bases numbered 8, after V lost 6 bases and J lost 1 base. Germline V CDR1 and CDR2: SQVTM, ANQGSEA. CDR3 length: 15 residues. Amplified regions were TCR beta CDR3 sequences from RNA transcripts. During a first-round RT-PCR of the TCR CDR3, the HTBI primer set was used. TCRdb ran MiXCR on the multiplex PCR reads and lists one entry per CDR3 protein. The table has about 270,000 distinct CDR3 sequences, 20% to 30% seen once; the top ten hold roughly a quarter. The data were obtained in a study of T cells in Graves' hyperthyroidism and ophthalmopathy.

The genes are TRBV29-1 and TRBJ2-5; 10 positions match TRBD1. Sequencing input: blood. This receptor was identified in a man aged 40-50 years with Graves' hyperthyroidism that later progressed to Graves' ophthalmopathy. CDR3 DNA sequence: TGCAGCGTCTCATTGACAGGGGGCCTCCAAGAGACCCAGTACTTC. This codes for CSVSLTGGLQETQYF.